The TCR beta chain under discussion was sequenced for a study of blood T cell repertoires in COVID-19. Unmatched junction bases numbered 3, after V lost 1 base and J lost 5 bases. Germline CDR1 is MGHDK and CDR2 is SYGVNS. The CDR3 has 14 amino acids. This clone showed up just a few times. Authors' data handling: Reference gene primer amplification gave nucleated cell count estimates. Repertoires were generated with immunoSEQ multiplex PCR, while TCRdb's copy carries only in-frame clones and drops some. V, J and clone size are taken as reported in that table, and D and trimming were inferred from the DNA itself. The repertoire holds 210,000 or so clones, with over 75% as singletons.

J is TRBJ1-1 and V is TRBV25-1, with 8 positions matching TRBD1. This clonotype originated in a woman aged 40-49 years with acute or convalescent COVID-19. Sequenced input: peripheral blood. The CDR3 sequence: CASSELDRVTEAFF. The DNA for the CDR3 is TGTGCCAGCAGTGAATTGGACAGGGTAACTGAAGCTTTCTTT.